These T cell receptor beta chains were read from a single sample in a study of T cell repertoires in cytomegalovirus infection. No antigens are known for them. Each CDR3 protein gets one entry after TCRdb re-called the reads with MiXCR. This table has approximately 300,000 distinct CDR3 sequences, 25% appearing once. The specimen was cultured PBMCs, collected from culture after CMV antigen stimulation. These receptors all stem from a human donor in good health (CMV status not recorded). Some clones in this sample may be carry-over from other donors' samples. Both conserved end residues are part of each CDR3. A D gene is named only where the DNA matches it firmly. Size values are once, few and many counts, or a class for expanded clones, and some rows have none.

>TRBJ2-1|-|TRBV4-1|-
CASSQPYSRLGEQFF
TGCGCCAGCAGCCAACCATACTCGAGGCTAGGTGAGCAGTTCTTC
>TRBJ2-1|-|TRBV12-3/TRBV12-4|-
CASSLSGGPREQFF
TGTGCCAGCAGTTTATCAGGAGGGCCGCGCGAGCAGTTCTTC
>TRBJ2-3|few|TRBV27|TRBD1
CASASGQAKSDTQYF
TGTGCCAGCGCAAGTGGACAGGCCAAATCAGATACGCAGTATTTT
>TRBJ2-1|few|TRBV6-2/TRBV6-3|TRBD2
CASSYSAGGPNEQFF
TGTGCCAGCAGTTACAGCGCGGGAGGCCCCAATGAGCAGTTCTTC
>TRBJ1-4|many|TRBV28|-
CASRDMTETNEKLFF
TGTGCCAGCAGGGACATGACAGAAACAAATGAAAAACTGTTTTTT
>TRBJ2-1|-|TRBV5-1|TRBD2
CASSTPGTSGTFFSYNEQFF
TGCGCCAGCAGCACCCCTGGGACTAGCGGGACTTTTTTCTCCTACAATGAGCAGTTCTTC
>TRBJ2-3|few|TRBV7-2|TRBD2
CASSPLRTSGSRDTQYF
TGTGCCAGCAGCCCCCTTAGGACTAGCGGGAGTAGGGATACGCAGTATTTT
>TRBJ2-1|-|TRBV12-3/TRBV12-4|TRBD2
CASSLALTSGSPDEQFF
TGTGCCAGCAGTTTAGCGCTGACTAGCGGGAGTCCGGATGAGCAGTTCTTC
>TRBJ1-2|-|TRBV6-5|-
CASSYVSNYGYTF
TGTGCCAGCAGTTACGTGAGTAACTATGGCTACACCTTC
>TRBJ1-1|many|TRBV11-2|-
CASSLIARKGGNTEAFF
TGTGCCAGCAGCTTAATCGCCCGAAAGGGGGGGAACACTGAAGCTTTCTTT
>TRBJ2-5|-|TRBV7-2|-
CASSLTGQGRETQYF
TGTGCCAGCAGCTTGACAGGGCAAGGGAGGGAGACCCAGTACTTC
>TRBJ2-2|many|TRBV11-3|TRBD1
CASSLGQHTGELFF
TGTGCCAGCAGCTTGGGACAGCACACCGGGGAGCTGTTTTTT
>TRBJ2-5|many|TRBV7-8|TRBD1
CASSPRDSRETQYF
TGTGCCAGCAGCCCCCGGGACAGCAGAGAGACCCAGTACTTC
>TRBJ1-1|-|TRBV7-6|-
CASSLVSGGGTEAFF
TGTGCCAGCAGCTTAGTTTCGGGGGGAGGCACTGAAGCTTTCTTT
>TRBJ2-1|few|TRBV6-2/TRBV6-3|TRBD1
CASRGGQGPYNEQFF
TGTGCCAGCAGGGGGGGACAGGGACCCTACAATGAGCAGTTCTTC
>TRBJ2-7|-|TRBV6-2/TRBV6-3|TRBD1
CASSPTGAEQYF
TGTGCCAGCAGTCCGACAGGGGCCGAGCAGTACTTC
>TRBJ1-2|many|TRBV6-1|TRBD1
CASSEATGVSYGYTF
TGTGCCAGCAGTGAAGCTACAGGGGTCTCTTATGGCTACACCTTC
>TRBJ2-2|-|TRBV6-6|TRBD1
CASTTSGTGTGELFF
TGTGCCAGTACAACCTCCGGGACAGGTACCGGGGAGCTGTTTTTT
>TRBJ2-5|-|TRBV7-9|-
CASSPIGGAETQYF
TGTGCCAGCAGCCCCATAGGGGGGGCAGAGACCCAGTACTTC
>TRBJ1-1|once|TRBV19|-
CASSIRGAITEAFF
TGTGCCAGTAGTATTCGGGGGGCAATCACTGAAGCTTTCTTT
>TRBJ2-7|-|TRBV9|TRBD1
CASSPRTGTGGNEQYF
TGTGCCAGCAGCCCACGAACCGGGACAGGGGGCAACGAGCAGTACTTC
>TRBJ2-5|-|TRBV2|-
CASSEDYVQETQYF
TGTGCCAGCAGTGAGGACTACGTCCAAGAGACCCAGTACTTC
>TRBJ2-5|many|TRBV7-2|TRBD2
CASSFWTRREETQYF
TGTGCCAGCAGCTTTTGGACTAGGCGGGAAGAGACCCAGTACTTC
>TRBJ1-2|few|TRBV20-1|-
CSAVTEPFLNYGYTF
TGCAGTGCAGTGACCGAACCCTTCCTCAACTATGGCTACACCTTC
>TRBJ2-3|-|TRBV7-2|TRBD2
CASPHSAGEGPDTQYF
TGTGCCAGCCCCCATTCGGCGGGGGAGGGGCCAGATACGCAGTATTTT
>TRBJ1-4|-|TRBV7-2|TRBD1
CASSLVQAGGEKLFF
TGTGCCAGCAGCTTAGTCCAGGCAGGGGGAGAAAAACTGTTTTTT
>TRBJ1-3|many|TRBV7-2|-
CASSFLGHSGNTIYF
TGTGCCAGCAGCTTTCTGGGACACTCTGGAAACACCATATATTTT
>TRBJ2-3|many|TRBV7-2|TRBD2
CASSLGRLGGRARADTQYF
TGTGCCAGCAGCTTAGGAAGGTTGGGCGGGAGGGCCAGGGCAGATACGCAGTATTTT
>TRBJ1-1|-|TRBV29-1|-
CSVQLGANTEAFF
TGCAGCGTTCAGTTGGGGGCGAACACTGAAGCTTTCTTT
>TRBJ1-1|few|TRBV19|-
CATQSKGNTEAFF
TGTGCCACCCAAAGTAAGGGGAACACTGAAGCTTTCTTT
>TRBJ2-5|-|TRBV4-3|TRBD2
CASSQLTAGGETQYF
TGCGCCAGCAGCCAGCTCACGGCGGGGGGTGAGACCCAGTACTTC
>TRBJ2-5|few|TRBV6-5|TRBD2
CASRRLAGEGETQYF
TGTGCCAGTCGTCGACTAGCGGGAGAGGGTGAGACCCAGTACTTC